Sequencing of this TCR beta chain was carried out in a study of cytomegalovirus exposure and HLA in healthy donors. As for the study in general: A prior study identified 110 million or so unique TCR beta sequences from 150 million to 200 million T cells.

Findings and limits, study-wide: A later analysis showed HLA-associated TCR beta chains outstripping equally common others in clonal expansion. Compared with the roughly 700-donor mean, an Asian-associated ancestry cluster reportedly had fewer N-insertions, according to a later analysis.

This clone was counted between two and nine times. The antigen is not known. The study ran its PCR with 60 Vbeta and 13 Jbeta primers. This table comes from immunoSEQ multiplex PCR, and its TCRdb copy is limited to in-frame clones, with some not included. The table includes about 120,000 clones, roughly 9% detected once. The source is a man aged 25-45 years in good health and CMV-seronegative. Specimen: PBMCs.

The CDR3 spells CASSLELAGADEQYF. In nucleotides, the CDR3 is TGCGCCAGCAGCTTAGAACTAGCGGGAGCTGACGAGCAGTACTTC. The chain carries TRBV5-1 and TRBJ2-7; 11 positions agree with TRBD2. J lost 5 bases, V lost 2 bases, and 6 bases had no gene match. In germline, CDR1 is SGHRS, CDR2 YFSETQ. The CDR3 covers 15 residues.